This T cell receptor beta chain was documented in a study of blood T cells in healthy people across ages. The V gene lost 7 bases and the J gene lost 3 bases, with 9 bases spanning the gap. The CDR3 is 12 amino acids. The use of a sample-barcoded 5' primer and a J-beta primer mix characterized a second PCR of roughly 6 to 11 cycles. One entry per CDR3 protein results from TCRdb running MiXCR on the 5' RACE reads. The data hold approximately 400,000 distinct CDR3 sequences, with roughly half observed a single time. This clonotype came up a few times. The V gene is TRBV12-3 or TRBV12-4, the J gene TRBJ1-2, with a tentative D call TRBD1 (5 bases). The specimen sequenced was blood. This TCR derives from a man between 60 and 70 years old in good health. The CDR3 nucleotides are TGTGCCAGCAAGAGAGGGGACTATGGCTACACCTTC. Protein: CASKRGDYGYTF.